These 15 T cell receptor beta chains originate from one sample sequenced in a study of cytomegalovirus exposure and HLA in healthy donors. This PCR relied on a set of 60 Vbeta primers and 13 Jbeta primers. The assay was immunoSEQ multiplex PCR, and TCRdb's table has in-frame clones only and misses some. In all, the sample yields about 200,000 clones. Sequencing was carried out using PBMCs. These receptors all come from a girl aged 2 to 9 in good health and CMV-seropositive.

This rearrangement joins TRBV13 to TRBJ1-3, with D possibly TRBD1 on 6 matching bases. Trimming took off 4 bases at V and 1 base at J, with 11 bases between the two ends. The germline V gene has CDR1 PRHDT and CDR2 FYEKMQ (reference sequence). The CDR3 loop spans 15 amino acids. CDR3 amino acids: CASSSRTVSGNTIYF. The CDR3 DNA reads as TGTGCCAGCAGCTCCAGGACAGTATCTGGAAACACCATATATTTT.

CDR3 in DNA: TGTGCCAGCAGCACCGGATTTAGCGGACCACAGTACTTC. This encodes CASSTGFSGPQYF. V and J are TRBV6-5 and TRBJ2-7, with D possibly TRBD2 on 6 matching bases. V was pared by 6 bases and J by 10 bases, with 19 bases between. This CDR3 comprises 13 residues. Per the germline V gene, CDR1 is MNHEY and CDR2 is SVGAGI.

The chain employs TRBV2 and TRBJ2-7, with a weak D call TRBD2 (7 bases). The germline V gene encodes CDR1 SNHLY and CDR2 FYNNEI. Trimming cost V 7 bases and J 5 bases, with 15 bases left between them. This CDR3 has 13 amino acids. This CDR3 reads CASIRGAQDEQYF. CDR3 in DNA: TGTGCCAGCATTCGGGGGGCGCAGGACGAGCAGTACTTC.

This chain links TRBV11-2 with TRBJ2-3; 12 nucleotides agree with TRBD2. The CDR3 runs to 15 residues. V dropped 5 bases and J dropped 5; count of bases not matched to a gene: 5. The V gene's germline CDR1 is SGHAT and CDR2 FQNNGV. The CDR3: CASSPGLAGIDTQYF. The DNA of the CDR3 is TGTGCCAGCAGCCCAGGACTAGCGGGGATAGATACGCAGTATTTT.

The chain links TRBV5-1 to TRBJ2-1; the D is unclear. The CDR3 extends over 13 amino acids. V was trimmed by 0 bases and J by 6 bases, leaving 7 bases between them. CDR1 is SGHRS and CDR2 is YFSETQ in the germline V gene. The CDR3: CASSLDSTNEQFF. The DNA for the CDR3 is TGCGCCAGCAGCTTGGATAGCACCAATGAGCAGTTCTTC.

This rearrangement joins TRBV7-2 to TRBJ2-7, with D possibly matching TRBD2 (6 bases). This CDR3 spans 16 amino acids. Germline lookup yields CDR1 SGHTA and CDR2 FQGNSA. Trimming stripped 2 bases from V and 2 bases from J, with 16 bases between. CDR3 residues: CASSLYWGLNPYEQYF. The CDR3 coding sequence is TGTGCCAGCAGCTTATATTGGGGACTGAACCCCTACGAGCAGTACTTC.

The chain links TRBV7-8 to TRBJ2-5; possible D gene TRBD2, 6 bases. The germline CDR1 and CDR2 sequences are SGHVS and FQNEAQ. V lost 4 bases and J lost 5, with 23 bases in between. The length of the CDR3 is 17 residues. CDR3 sequence: CASSSSPSGRFGETQYF. For the CDR3, the DNA is TGTGCCAGCAGCTCTAGTCCTAGTGGGAGGTTTGGGGAGACCCAGTACTTC.

The chain joins TRBV30 to TRBJ1-3; possibly TRBD1 for D (5 bases). V dropped 8 bases and J dropped 2 bases, with 13 bases sitting between them. The CDR3 length is 13 residues. Germline V gene lookup returns CDR1 GTSNPN and CDR2 SVGIG (reference sequence). As DNA, the CDR3 is TGTGCCCGAGCGGGGGGGGCTGGAAACACCATATATTTT. It specifies CARAGGAGNTIYF.

The chain combines TRBV27 with TRBJ2-7; 7 nucleotides align to TRBD1. In germline, CDR1 is MNHEY, CDR2 SMNVEV (reference sequence). The ends lost 8 bases at V and 4 bases at J; junction bases unmatched: 17. The length of the CDR3 is 16 residues. CDR3 amino acids: CASGGLGQGVPYEQYF. The CDR3 nucleotides are TGTGCCAGCGGGGGTTTGGGCCAGGGGGTTCCTTACGAGCAGTACTTC.

The genes are TRBV25-1 and TRBJ1-3, with D possibly being TRBD1 (6 bases). CDR3 length equals 17 residues. With 1 base removed from V and 1 base from J, the gap between germline ends came to 14 bases. Looked up from germline, CDR1 is MGHDK and CDR2 is SYGVNS. The CDR3 DNA reads as TGTGCCAGCAGTGAATTTGGGGGGGGCGCATCTGGAAACACCATATATTTT. Protein: CASSEFGGGASGNTIYF.

This rearrangement joins TRBV14 to TRBJ2-7; D is unresolved. The CDR3 covers 12 residues. Trimming cost V 0 bases and J 9 bases, with 9 bases left between them. CDR1 and CDR2 (germline): SGHDN, FVKESK. The CDR3 DNA sequence: TGTGCCAGCAGCCAAGATAGACTCCGGCAGTACTTC. Translated, it gives CASSQDRLRQYF.

V usage is TRBV28 and J usage is TRBJ2-7; 10 nucleotides align to TRBD1. CDR3 length: 14 residues. The germline V gene encodes CDR1 MDHEN and CDR2 SYDVKM. Losses at the gene ends were 5 bases for V and 6 bases for J; bases not matched to a gene: 7. The CDR3 loop is CASSLARTGGEQYF. The CDR3 DNA follows: TGTGCCAGCAGTCTCGCCCGGACAGGGGGCGAGCAGTACTTC. Drawing the rest from reference TRBV28 and TRBJ2-7, the complete variable domain is DVKVTQSSRYLVKRTGEKVFLECVQDMDHENMFWYRQDPGLGLRLIYFSYDVKMKEKGDIPEGYSVSREKKERFSLILESASTNQTSMYLCASSLARTGGEQYFGPGTRLTVT.

CDR3 DNA: TGTGCCAGCAGCTCACTGGAGGGGGCGTATTTCTATGGCTACACCTTC. It is translated as CASSSLEGAYFYGYTF. The V call is TRBV7-9, the J call TRBJ1-2; 7 bases agree with TRBD1. Looked up from germline, CDR1 is SEHNR and CDR2 is FQNEAQ (reference sequence). The CDR3 covers 16 residues. Trimming at V came to 4 bases and at J to 4 bases, leaving 12 bases not matched to a gene.

The chain has TRBV27 and TRBJ2-3; 14 bases line up with TRBD2. Germline-derived CDR1 and CDR2 are MNHEY and SMNVEV (reference sequence). The CDR3 consists of 16 residues. The V and J ends lost 5 bases and 5 bases, in that order; junction bases with no gene match: 6. In DNA, the CDR3 is TGTGCCAGCAGTCGGACTAGCGGGAGGTGGGGAGATACGCAGTATTTT. It codes for CASSRTSGRWGDTQYF.

This chain connects TRBV5-1 to TRBJ1-1; a weak D match, TRBD1 (5 bases). Germline V CDR1 and CDR2: SGHRS, YFSETQ. CDR3 length: 13 amino acids. Trimming removed 3 bases at V and 8 bases at J, with 14 bases between. CDR3: CASSYTIDSEAFF. The CDR3 DNA reads as TGCGCCAGCAGCTATACTATAGACAGCGAAGCTTTCTTT.